The 5 T cell receptor beta chains presented below share a single source sample, sequenced in a study of response to subunit inactivated influenza vaccine. TCRdb reprocessed the RT-PCR reads via MiXCR and lists one record per CDR3 protein. The repertoire has hundreds of thousands of distinct CDR3 sequences, approximately 7.1% of them found once; the top ten carry 13%. The sample was PBMCs from blood, taken less than 30 months after vaccination. These receptors came from a man in his fifties or sixties who received an inactivated influenza vaccine.

This chain links TRBV18 with TRBJ1-3; 12 bases fit TRBD1. Trimming removed 3 bases from V and 0 bases from J; junction bases left unmatched: 6. Per the germline V gene, CDR1 is KGHSH and CDR2 is LQKENI. This CDR3 region has 18 residues. The CDR3 is CASSPSGTGGGSGNTIYF. CDR3 sequence (DNA): TGTGCCAGCTCACCCTCCGGGACAGGGGGCGGCTCTGGAAACACCATATATTTT.

The J gene is TRBJ1-2, the V gene TRBV20-1; D gene unclear. The V end was cut by 8 bases, the J end by 3 bases, with 16 bases between. Germline-derived CDR1 and CDR2 are DFQATT and SNEGSKA (reference sequence). There are 13 residues in the CDR3. The CDR3 DNA reads as TGCAGTTCCGTAGGGAGCGGGGACTATGGCTACACCTTC. Translating it yields CSSVGSGDYGYTF.

A few counts support this clonotype. The J gene is TRBJ1-4, the V gene TRBV7-8; tentatively, D is TRBD1 (5 bases). Germline CDR1 reads SGHVS; CDR2 reads FQNEAQ. The length of the CDR3 is 15 residues. Trimming shortened V by 3 bases and J by 7 bases, and 15 bases separated the two germline ends. CDR3 region: CASSLEGSRGEKLFF. The DNA of the CDR3 is TGTGCCAGCAGCTTGGAGGGGAGTAGGGGTGAAAAACTGTTTTTT.

This chain links TRBV11-2 with TRBJ2-2; 8 bases align to TRBD2. V lost 5 bases, J lost 0 bases, and 11 bases stayed unmatched. Germline lookup yields CDR1 SGHAT and CDR2 FQNNGV. The CDR3 extends over 18 amino acids. DNA of the CDR3: TGTGCCAGCAGCCCCGGCTGGGGCGGGGGGCCGAACACCGGGGAGCTGTTTTTT. Its translation is CASSPGWGGGPNTGELFF.

The CDR3, as DNA: TGCGCCAGCCGAAGAACAGGGCAGGCGCCACAAGAGACCCAGTACTTC. This translates into CASRRTGQAPQETQYF. V gene TRBV5-1 combines with J gene TRBJ2-5, with a weak D call TRBD1 (6 bases). The CDR3 sequence is 16 residues long. Germline V gene sequence: CDR1 SGHRS, CDR2 YFSETQ. The V end was cut by 7 bases, the J end by 2 bases, with 21 bases between.